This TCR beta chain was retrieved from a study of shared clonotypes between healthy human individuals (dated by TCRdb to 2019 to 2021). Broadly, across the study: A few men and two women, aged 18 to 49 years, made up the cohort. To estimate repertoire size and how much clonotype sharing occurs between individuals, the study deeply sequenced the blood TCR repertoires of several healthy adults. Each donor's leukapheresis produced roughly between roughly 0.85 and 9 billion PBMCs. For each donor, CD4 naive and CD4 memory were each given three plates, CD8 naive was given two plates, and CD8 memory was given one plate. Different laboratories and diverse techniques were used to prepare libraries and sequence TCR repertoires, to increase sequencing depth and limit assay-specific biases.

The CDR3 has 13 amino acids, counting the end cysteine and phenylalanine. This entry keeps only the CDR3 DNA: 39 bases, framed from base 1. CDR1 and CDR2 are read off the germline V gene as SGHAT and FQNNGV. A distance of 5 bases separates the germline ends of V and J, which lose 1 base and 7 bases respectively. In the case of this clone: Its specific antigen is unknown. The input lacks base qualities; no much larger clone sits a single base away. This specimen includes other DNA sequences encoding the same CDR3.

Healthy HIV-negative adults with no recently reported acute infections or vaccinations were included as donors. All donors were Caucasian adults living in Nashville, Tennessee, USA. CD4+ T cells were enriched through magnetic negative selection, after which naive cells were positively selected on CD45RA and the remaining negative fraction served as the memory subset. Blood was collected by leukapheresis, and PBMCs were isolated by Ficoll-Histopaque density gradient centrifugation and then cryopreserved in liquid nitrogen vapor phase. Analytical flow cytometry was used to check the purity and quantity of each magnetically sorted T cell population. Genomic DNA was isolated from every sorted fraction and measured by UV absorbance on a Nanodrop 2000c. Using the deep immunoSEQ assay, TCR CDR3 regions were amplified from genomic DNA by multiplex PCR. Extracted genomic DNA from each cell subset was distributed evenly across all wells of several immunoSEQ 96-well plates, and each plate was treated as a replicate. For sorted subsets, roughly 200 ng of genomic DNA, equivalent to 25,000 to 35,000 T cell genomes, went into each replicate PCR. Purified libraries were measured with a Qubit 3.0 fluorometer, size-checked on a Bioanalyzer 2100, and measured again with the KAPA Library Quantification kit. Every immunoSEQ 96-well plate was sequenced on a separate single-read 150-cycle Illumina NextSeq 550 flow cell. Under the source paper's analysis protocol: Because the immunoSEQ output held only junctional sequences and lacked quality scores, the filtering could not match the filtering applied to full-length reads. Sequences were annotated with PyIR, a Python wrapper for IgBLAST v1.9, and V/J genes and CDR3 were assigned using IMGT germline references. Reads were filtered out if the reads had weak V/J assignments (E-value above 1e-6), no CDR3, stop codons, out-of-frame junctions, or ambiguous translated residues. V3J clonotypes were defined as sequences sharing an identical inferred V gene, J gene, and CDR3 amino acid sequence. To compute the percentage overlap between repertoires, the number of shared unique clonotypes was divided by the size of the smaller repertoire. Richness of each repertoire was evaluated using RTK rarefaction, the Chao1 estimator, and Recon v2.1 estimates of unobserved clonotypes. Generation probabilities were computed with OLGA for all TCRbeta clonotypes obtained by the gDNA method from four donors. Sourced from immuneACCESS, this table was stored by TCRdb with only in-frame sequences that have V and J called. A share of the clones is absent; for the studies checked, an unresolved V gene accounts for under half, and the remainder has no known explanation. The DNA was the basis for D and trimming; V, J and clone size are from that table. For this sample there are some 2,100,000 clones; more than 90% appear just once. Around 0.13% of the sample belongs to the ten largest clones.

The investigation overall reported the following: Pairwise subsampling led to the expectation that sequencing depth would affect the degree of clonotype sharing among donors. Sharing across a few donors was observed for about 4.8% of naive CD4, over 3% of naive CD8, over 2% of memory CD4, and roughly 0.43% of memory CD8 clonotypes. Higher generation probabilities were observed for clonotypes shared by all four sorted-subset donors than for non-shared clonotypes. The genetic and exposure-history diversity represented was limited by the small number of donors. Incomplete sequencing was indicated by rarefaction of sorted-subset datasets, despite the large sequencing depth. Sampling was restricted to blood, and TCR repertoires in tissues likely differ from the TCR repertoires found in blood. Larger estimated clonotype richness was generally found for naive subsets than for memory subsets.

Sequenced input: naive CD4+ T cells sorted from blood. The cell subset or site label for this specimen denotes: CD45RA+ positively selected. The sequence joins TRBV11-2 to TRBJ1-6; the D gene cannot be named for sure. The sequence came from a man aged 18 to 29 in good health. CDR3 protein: CASSLAGNSPLHF. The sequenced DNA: TGTGCCAGCAGCTTAGCCGGCAATTCACCCCTCCACTTT.